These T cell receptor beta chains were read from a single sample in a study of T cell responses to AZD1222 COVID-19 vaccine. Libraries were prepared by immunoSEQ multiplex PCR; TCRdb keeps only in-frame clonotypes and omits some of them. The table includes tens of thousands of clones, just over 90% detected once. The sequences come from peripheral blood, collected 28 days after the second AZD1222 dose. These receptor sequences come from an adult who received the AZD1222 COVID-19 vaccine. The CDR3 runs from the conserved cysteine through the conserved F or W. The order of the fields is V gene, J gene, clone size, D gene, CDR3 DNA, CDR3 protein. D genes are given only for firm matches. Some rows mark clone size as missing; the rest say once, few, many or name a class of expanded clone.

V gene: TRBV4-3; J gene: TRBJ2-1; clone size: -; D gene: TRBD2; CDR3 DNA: TGCGCCAGCAGCCAAGATCCTAGCGGGAGTAATACGGGCTACAATGAGCAGTTCTTC; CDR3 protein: CASSQDPSGSNTGYNEQFF
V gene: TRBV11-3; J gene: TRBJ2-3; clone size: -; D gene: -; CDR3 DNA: TGTGCCAGCAGCCCCCGTCCCAGCGAAACTAGCACAGATACGCAGTATTTT; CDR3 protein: CASSPRPSETSTDTQYF
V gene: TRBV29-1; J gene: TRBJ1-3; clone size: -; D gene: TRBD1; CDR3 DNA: TGCAGCGTTCTCGGGACAGGTGGTCTTGACTCTGGAAACACCATATATTTT; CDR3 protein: CSVLGTGGLDSGNTIYF
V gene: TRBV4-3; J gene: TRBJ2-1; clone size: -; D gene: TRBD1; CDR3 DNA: TGCGCCAGCAGCCAAGGCACAGGGGGCAATGAGCAGTTCTTC; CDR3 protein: CASSQGTGGNEQFF
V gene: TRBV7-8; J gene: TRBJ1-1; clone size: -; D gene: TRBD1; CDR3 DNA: TGTGCCAGCAGCTCTTACAGGGGCGGGAACACTGAAGCTTTCTTT; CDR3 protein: CASSSYRGGNTEAFF
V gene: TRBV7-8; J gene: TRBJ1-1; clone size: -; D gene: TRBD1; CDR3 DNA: TGTGCCAGCAGCCCGCGGACAGGCCCTGGCGCTTTCTTT; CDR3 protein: CASSPRTGPGAFF
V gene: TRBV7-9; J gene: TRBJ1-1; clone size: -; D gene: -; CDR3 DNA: TGTGCCAGCAGCTTAAGCGCTCGGGACACTGAAGCTTTCTTT; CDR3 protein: CASSLSARDTEAFF
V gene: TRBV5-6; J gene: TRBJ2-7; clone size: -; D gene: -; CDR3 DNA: TGTGCCAGCAGCTTCGGGACGACCTACGAGCAGTACTTC; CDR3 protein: CASSFGTTYEQYF
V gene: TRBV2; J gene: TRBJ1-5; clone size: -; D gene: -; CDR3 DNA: TGTGCCAGCAAACAGGAGGGCAATCAGCCCCAGCATTTT; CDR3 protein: CASKQEGNQPQHF
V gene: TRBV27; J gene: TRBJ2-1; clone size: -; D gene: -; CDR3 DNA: TGTGCCAGCAGTTGGACGACAGACTCCTACAATGAGCAGTTCTTC; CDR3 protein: CASSWTTDSYNEQFF
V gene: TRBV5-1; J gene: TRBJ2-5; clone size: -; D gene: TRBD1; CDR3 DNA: TGCGCCAGCAAAGAGGGGACAGGGCGAGGAGAGACCCAGTACTTC; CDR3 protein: CASKEGTGRGETQYF
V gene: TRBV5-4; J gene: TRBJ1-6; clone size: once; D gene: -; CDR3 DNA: TGTGCCAGCAGCTTGATCGGGGATTCTGATTCACCCCTCCACTTT; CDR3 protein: CASSLIGDSDSPLHF
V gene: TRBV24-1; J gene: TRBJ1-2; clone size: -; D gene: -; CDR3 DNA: TGTGCCACCAGTGATTCAACAGGGCGGGGTGGCTACACCTTC; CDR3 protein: CATSDSTGRGGYTF
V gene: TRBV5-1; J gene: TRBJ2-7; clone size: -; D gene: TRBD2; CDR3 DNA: TGCGCCAGCCAGGGACTAGCGTCCGAGCAGTACTTC; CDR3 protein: CASQGLASEQYF